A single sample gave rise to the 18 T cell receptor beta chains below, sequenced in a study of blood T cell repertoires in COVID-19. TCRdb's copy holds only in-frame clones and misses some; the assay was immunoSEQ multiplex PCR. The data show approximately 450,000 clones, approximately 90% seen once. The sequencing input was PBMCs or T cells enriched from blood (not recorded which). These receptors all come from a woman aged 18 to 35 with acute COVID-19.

CDR3 sequence: CAISQGNYGYTF. Here the CDR3 DNA reads TGTGCCATATCTCAGGGAAACTATGGCTACACCTTC. The J gene is TRBJ1-2, the V gene TRBV7-6; a possible D gene is TRBD1 (5 bases). Trimming took off 10 bases at V and 2 bases at J, with 11 bases between the two ends. Germline CDR1 and CDR2: SGHVS and FNYEAQ. This CDR3 region has 12 residues. Using reference TRBV7-6 and TRBJ1-2 for the parts outside the CDR3, the full variable domain is GAGVSQSPRYKVTKRGQDVALRCDPISGHVSLYWYRQALGQGPEFLTYFNYEAQQDKSGLPNDRFSAERPEGSISTLTIQRTEQRDSAMYRCAISQGNYGYTFGSGTRLTVV.

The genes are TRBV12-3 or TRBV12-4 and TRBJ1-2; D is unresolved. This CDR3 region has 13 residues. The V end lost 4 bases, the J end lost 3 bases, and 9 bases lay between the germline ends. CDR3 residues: CASSYGSHYGYTF. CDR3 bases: TGTGCCAGCAGTTACGGGTCCCACTATGGCTACACCTTC.

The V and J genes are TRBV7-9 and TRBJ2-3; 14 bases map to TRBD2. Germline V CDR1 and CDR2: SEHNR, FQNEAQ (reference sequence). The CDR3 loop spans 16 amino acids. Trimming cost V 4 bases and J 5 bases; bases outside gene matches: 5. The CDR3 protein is CASSWGLAGVGDTQYF. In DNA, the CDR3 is TGTGCCAGCAGCTGGGGACTAGCGGGAGTTGGAGATACGCAGTATTTT.

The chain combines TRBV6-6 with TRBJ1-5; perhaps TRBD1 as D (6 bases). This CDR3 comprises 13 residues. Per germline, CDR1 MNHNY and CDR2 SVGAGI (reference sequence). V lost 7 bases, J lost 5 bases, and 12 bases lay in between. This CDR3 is CASIARGDQPQHF. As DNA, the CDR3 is TGTGCCAGCATAGCCAGGGGAGATCAGCCCCAGCATTTT.

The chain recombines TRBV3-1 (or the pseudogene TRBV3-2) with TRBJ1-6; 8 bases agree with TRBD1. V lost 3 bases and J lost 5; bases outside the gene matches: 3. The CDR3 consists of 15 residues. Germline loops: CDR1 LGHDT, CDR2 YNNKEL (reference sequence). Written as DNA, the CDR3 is TGTGCCAGCAGCCAGGGACAGGTACATAATTCACCCCTCCACTTT. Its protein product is CASSQGQVHNSPLHF.

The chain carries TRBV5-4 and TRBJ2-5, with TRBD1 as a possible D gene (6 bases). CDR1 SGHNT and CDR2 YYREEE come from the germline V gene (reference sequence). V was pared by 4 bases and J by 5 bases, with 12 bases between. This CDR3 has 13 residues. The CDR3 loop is CASSPRQGETQYF. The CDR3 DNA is TGTGCCAGCAGCCCCCGGCAGGGGGAGACCCAGTACTTC.

The DNA for the CDR3 is TGTGCCAGCAGCTCCTATCCTAGGGACAGGGGTACCGGGGAGCTGTTTTTT. This encodes CASSSYPRDRGTGELFF. V usage is TRBV7-3 and J usage is TRBJ2-2; the match to TRBD1 covers 10 bases. The junction had 10 bases not matched to a gene; V was cut back by 4 bases and J by 5 bases. The CDR3 is 17 residues long. Germline loops: CDR1 SGHTA, CDR2 FQGTGA.

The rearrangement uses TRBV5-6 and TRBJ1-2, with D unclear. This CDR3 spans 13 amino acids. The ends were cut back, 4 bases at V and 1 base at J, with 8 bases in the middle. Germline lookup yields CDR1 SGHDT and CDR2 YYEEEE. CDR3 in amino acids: CASSDGSNYGYTF. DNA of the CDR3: TGTGCCAGCAGCGACGGGAGTAACTATGGCTACACCTTC.

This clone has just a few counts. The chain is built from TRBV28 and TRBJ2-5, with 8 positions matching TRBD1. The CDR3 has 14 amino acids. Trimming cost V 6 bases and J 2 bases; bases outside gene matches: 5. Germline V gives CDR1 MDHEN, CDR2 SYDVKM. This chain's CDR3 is CASRRTGSQETQYF. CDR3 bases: TGTGCCAGCAGAAGGACAGGGTCACAAGAGACCCAGTACTTC.

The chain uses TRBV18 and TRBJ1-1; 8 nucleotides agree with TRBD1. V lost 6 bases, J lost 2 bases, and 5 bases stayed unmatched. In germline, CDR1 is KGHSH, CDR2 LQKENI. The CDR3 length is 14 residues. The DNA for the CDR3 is TGTGCCAGCTCGGCCGGGACAGGTAACACTGAAGCTTTCTTT. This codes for CASSAGTGNTEAFF.

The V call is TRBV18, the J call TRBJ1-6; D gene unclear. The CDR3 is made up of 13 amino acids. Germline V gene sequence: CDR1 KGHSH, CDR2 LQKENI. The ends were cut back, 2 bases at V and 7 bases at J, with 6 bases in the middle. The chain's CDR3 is CASSPSQNSPLHF. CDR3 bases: TGTGCCAGCTCACCATCTCAGAATTCACCCCTCCACTTT.

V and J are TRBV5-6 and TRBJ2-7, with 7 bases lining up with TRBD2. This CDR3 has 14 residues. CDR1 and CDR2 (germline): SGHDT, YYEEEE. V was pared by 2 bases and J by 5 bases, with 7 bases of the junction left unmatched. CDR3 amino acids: CASSFAGDGHEQYF. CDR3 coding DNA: TGTGCCAGCAGCTTCGCGGGAGACGGCCACGAGCAGTACTTC.

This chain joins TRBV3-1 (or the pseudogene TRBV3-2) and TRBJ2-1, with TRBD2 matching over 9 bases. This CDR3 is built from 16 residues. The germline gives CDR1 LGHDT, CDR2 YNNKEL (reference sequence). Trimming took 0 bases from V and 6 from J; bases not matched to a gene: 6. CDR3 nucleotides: TGTGCCAGCAGCCAAGAGCGGCTAGCGGGAACCAATGAGCAGTTCTTC. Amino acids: CASSQERLAGTNEQFF.

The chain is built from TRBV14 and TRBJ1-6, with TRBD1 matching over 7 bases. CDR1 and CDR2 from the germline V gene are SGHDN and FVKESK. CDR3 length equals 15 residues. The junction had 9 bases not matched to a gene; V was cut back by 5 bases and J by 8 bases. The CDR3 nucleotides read TGTGCCAGCAGCTCCCCCGGGACAGTCGATTCACCCCTCCACTTT. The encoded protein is CASSSPGTVDSPLHF.

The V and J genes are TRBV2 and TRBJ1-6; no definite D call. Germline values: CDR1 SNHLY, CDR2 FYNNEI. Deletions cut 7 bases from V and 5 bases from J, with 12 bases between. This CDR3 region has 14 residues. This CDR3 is CASTRSQDNSPLHF. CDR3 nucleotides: TGTGCCAGCACGAGGTCCCAAGATAATTCACCCCTCCACTTT.

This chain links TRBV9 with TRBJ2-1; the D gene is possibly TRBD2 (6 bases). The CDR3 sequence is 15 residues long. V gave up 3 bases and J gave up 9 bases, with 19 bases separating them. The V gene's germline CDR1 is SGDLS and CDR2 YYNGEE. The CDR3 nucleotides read TGTGCCAGCAGCGAGGGGACTGTCGGCATCGGTGAGCAGTTCTTC. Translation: CASSEGTVGIGEQFF.

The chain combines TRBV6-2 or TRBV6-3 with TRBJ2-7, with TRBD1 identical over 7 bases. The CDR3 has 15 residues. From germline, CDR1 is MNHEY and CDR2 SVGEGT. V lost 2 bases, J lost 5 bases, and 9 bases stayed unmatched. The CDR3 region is CASSYAIGGQDEQYF. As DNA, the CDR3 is TGTGCCAGCAGTTACGCGATAGGGGGCCAGGACGAGCAGTACTTC.

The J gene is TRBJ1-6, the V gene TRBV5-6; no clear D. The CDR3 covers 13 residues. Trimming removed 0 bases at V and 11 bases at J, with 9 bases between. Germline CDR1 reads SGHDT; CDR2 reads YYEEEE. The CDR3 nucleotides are TGTGCCAGCAGCTTGGGGCGGGAGGCACCCCTCCACTTT. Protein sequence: CASSLGREAPLHF.